A single sample gave rise to the 9 T cell receptor beta chains below, sequenced in a study of beta chain features in type 1 diabetes. Points from the study as a whole: Among patients with Type 1 diabetes, TCRB CDR3s were moderately but significantly shorter in every one of the four CD4+ subsets.

All of the isolated RNA was reverse transcribed, so expressed TCRB transcripts were sequenced. The data were produced by immunoSEQ multiplex PCR, yet TCRdb's version contains in-frame clones alone and is incomplete. The data hold approximately 15,000 clones, with roughly three quarters observed a single time. These receptors have no known antigen. Sequencing was performed on stem cell memory CD4+ T cells from blood. Source of these receptors: a woman aged 18-30 years with type 1 diabetes.

The chain couples TRBV7-2 to TRBJ2-3; 9 bases are shared with TRBD2. Germline V gene data show CDR1 as SGHTA and CDR2 as FQGNSA. The CDR3 runs to 17 residues. V was pared by 0 bases and J by 4 bases, with 8 bases of the junction left unmatched. CDR3 bases: TGTGCCAGCAGCTTAGCGCCTAGCGGGACTACACCAGATACGCAGTATTTT. Translating it yields CASSLAPSGTTPDTQYF.

This clone was detected only once. CDR3 in amino acids: CASTDRPGLIFYNEQFF. CDR3 in DNA: TGTGCCAGCACCGATAGACCGGGACTAATCTTTTACAATGAGCAGTTCTTC. V usage is TRBV27 and J usage is TRBJ2-1; TRBD2 agrees at 7 bases. This CDR3 spans 17 amino acids. The J segment lost 4 bases and the V segment lost 7 bases, leaving 16 bases of the junction unmatched. The germline gives CDR1 MNHEY, CDR2 SMNVEV (reference sequence).

The chain carries TRBV7-9 and TRBJ2-1; D remains ambiguous. Trimming shortened V by 1 base and J by 8 bases, and 3 bases separated the two germline ends. The CDR3 is 11 amino acids. CDR1 and CDR2 (germline): SEHNR, FQNEAQ (reference sequence). In DNA form, the CDR3 reads TGTGCCAGCAGCTTAGTATATGAGCAGTTCTTC. Translated: CASSLVYEQFF. Together with reference TRBV7-9 and TRBJ2-1, the CDR3 gives the full variable domain: DTGVSQNPRHKITKRGQNVTFRCDPISEHNRLYWYRQTLGQGPEFLTYFQNEAQLEKSRLLSDRFSAERPKGSFSTLEIQRTEQGDSAMYLCASSLVYEQFFGPGTRLTVL.

This clone was observed once. The chain joins TRBV7-9 to TRBJ1-2; no firm D call. From germline, CDR1 is SEHNR and CDR2 FQNEAQ (reference sequence). V was shortened by 1 base and J by 4 bases, with 4 bases between the two germline ends. The CDR3 extends over 12 amino acids. CDR3 sequence (DNA): TGTGCCAGCAGCTTAGACGGCTATGGCTACACCTTC. Amino acids: CASSLDGYGYTF.

The V gene is TRBV7-2, the J gene TRBJ2-7, with a possible D match to TRBD2 (5 bases). Germline CDR1 reads SGHTA; CDR2 reads FQGNSA. The CDR3 extends over 13 amino acids. The V gene lost 3 bases and the J gene lost 5 bases, with 11 bases spanning the gap. The CDR3 sequence is CASSLWSSNEQYF. The DNA of the CDR3 is TGTGCCAGCAGCTTGTGGTCTAGCAACGAGCAGTACTTC.

The chain joins TRBV29-1 to TRBJ2-7; 12 nucleotides agree with TRBD2. The germline CDR1 and CDR2 sequences are SQVTM and ANQGSEA. With 4 bases clipped from V and 3 bases from J, the junction kept 10 bases outside the gene matches. The CDR3 spans 16 residues. CDR3 nucleotide sequence: TGCAGCGTTGGCCCCCTAGCGGGAGGGCCCATCTACGAGCAGTACTTC. The encoded protein is CSVGPLAGGPIYEQYF.

This clone came up a few times. The chain employs TRBV11-2 and TRBJ2-7, with D possibly called TRBD1 or TRBD2 (5 bases each). Germline V CDR1 and CDR2: SGHAT, FQNNGV. CDR3 length: 16 amino acids. The V end lost 5 bases, the J end lost 7 bases, and 24 bases lay between the germline ends. This CDR3 reads CASSDPLVSDWGEQYV. CDR3 sequence (DNA): TGTGCCAGCAGCGACCCCCTCGTGAGCGACTGGGGGGAGCAGTACGTC.

The J gene is TRBJ2-7, the V gene TRBV7-8, with 12 bases identical to TRBD1. Per germline, CDR1 SGHVS and CDR2 FQNEAQ. This CDR3 region has 16 residues. The V and J ends lost 5 bases and 2 bases, in that order; junction bases with no gene match: 7. DNA of the CDR3: TGTGCCAGCAGCACCCCGGGACAGGGGGCTACCTACGAGCAGTACTTC. It is translated as CASSTPGQGATYEQYF.

The rearrangement uses TRBV30 and TRBJ1-1, with D unclear. V gave up 3 bases and J gave up 1 base, with 12 bases separating them. The CDR3 length is 14 residues. Germline V gene data show CDR1 as GTSNPN and CDR2 as SVGIG (reference sequence). The CDR3 loop reads CAWSRDLGNTEAFF. The DNA for the CDR3 is TGTGCCTGGAGCCGTGACTTGGGGAACACTGAAGCTTTCTTT.